This T cell receptor (beta chain) came from a study of T cells after yellow fever vaccination. This clonotype was observed a few times. The antigen is undetermined. General study results and limits: Booster samples showed a return of most primary-vaccination clones (about 97% CD4, 85% to 90% CD8). There was a small share of clonotypes that showed up in both the CD4 and CD8 compartments.

TCRdb analysed the 5' RACE reads with MiXCR anew, one entry per CDR3 protein. The table lists 300,000 or so distinct CDR3 sequences, 13% of them singletons. Trimming removed 1 base from V and 10 bases from J, with 12 bases in between. Germline values: CDR1 DFQATT, CDR2 SNEGSKA (reference sequence). The CDR3 has 12 residues. The sample in question was CD4+ T cells sorted from PBMCs, obtained 45 days after the yellow fever booster vaccination. The clonotype originates from a man in his thirties or forties who received the YFV17D yellow fever vaccine. The chain joins TRBV20-1 to TRBJ2-3, with D perhaps being TRBD1 or TRBD2 (5 bases each). This chain's CDR3 is CSARVARGAQYF. CDR3 bases: TGCAGTGCTAGAGTGGCACGAGGGGCGCAGTATTTT.